This T cell receptor beta chain was recorded in a study of blood T cells in healthy people across ages. The CDR3 is 13 residues long. The ends lost 4 bases at V and 9 bases at J; junction bases unmatched: 9. CDR1 and CDR2 (germline): LGHDT, YNNKEL (reference sequence). Then a second PCR, running about 7 to 11 cycles, was carried out with a sample-barcoded 5' primer and a J-beta primer mix. Each TCR beta cDNA got a 12-nucleotide random molecular identifier. TCRdb ran MiXCR on the 5' RACE reads and lists one entry per CDR3 protein. The sample holds some 1 million distinct CDR3 sequences, roughly 45% seen once. The total RNA that was extracted per sample amounted to at least 5.5 micrograms.

This clonotype was obtained from a woman aged 60-70 years in good health. Sequences were obtained from blood. The chain has TRBV3-1 and TRBJ2-7; TRBD2 aligns across 7 bases. The chain's CDR3 is CASSPTSARGQYF. The CDR3 DNA reads TGTGCCAGCAGCCCAACTAGCGCCCGGGGGCAGTACTTC.